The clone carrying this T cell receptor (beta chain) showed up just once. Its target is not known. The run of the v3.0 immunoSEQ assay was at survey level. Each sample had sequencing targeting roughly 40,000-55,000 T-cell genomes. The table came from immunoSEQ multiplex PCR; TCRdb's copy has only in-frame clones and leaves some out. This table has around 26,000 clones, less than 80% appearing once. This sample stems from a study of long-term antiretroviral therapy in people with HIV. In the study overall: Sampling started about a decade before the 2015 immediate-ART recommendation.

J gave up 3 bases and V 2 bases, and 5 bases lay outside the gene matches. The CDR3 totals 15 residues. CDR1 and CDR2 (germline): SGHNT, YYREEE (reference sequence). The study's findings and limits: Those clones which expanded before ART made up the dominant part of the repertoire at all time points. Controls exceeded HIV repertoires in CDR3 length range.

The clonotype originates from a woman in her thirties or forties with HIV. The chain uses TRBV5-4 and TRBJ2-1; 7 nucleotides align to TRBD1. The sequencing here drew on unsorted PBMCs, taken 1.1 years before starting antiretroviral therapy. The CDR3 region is CASSLPGQNYNEQFF. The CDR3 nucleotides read TGTGCCAGCAGCTTACCGGGACAGAACTACAATGAGCAGTTCTTC.